These T cell receptor beta chains were read from a single sample in a study of T cell responses to AZD1222 COVID-19 vaccine. Method: immunoSEQ multiplex PCR; TCRdb's copy keeps in-frame clones and lacks some. This sample carries some 63,000 clones, 85% to 90% of them seen once, and the ten largest clones take approximately 6.1%. The sample consisted of peripheral blood, taken 28 days after the second AZD1222 dose. The receptors shown here come from an adult who received the AZD1222 COVID-19 vaccine. CDR3s leave out the opening cysteine and the closing phenylalanine or tryptophan.

CDR3aa,v_gene,j_gene
ASRPDRRDEKLF,TRBV5-4,TRBJ1-4
ASTDVRNSPLH,TRBV12-3/TRBV12-4,TRBJ1-6
ASSEAGGLGGAF,TRBV2,TRBJ1-1
ASSLGTGVEKLF,TRBV5-4,TRBJ1-4
ASSYAGVNEKLF,TRBV6-5,TRBJ1-4
ASSVGSGSGLSNYGYT,TRBV9,TRBJ1-2
ASSPLTITQGAMNTEAF,TRBV18,TRBJ1-1
ASSLGAGGSHNEQF,TRBV7-2,TRBJ2-1
ASRTGSPEAF,TRBV28,TRBJ1-1
ASSPWGGGGADTQY,TRBV3-1/TRBV3-2,TRBJ2-3
ASSQDRGGTLH,TRBV28,TRBJ1-6
ATWDPAISDTGELF,TRBV27,TRBJ2-2
ASTPPQGTNEKLF,TRBV5-5,TRBJ1-4
ASSFFTSGTDTQY,TRBV7-2,TRBJ2-3
ASSSTGDGDTQY,TRBV5-1,TRBJ2-3
ASSLGSRGQSPLH,TRBV28,TRBJ1-6
ASSFIAGPAYEQY,TRBV27,TRBJ2-7
ASSGQQGSPLH,TRBV19,TRBJ1-6
AWTQDNNQPQH,TRBV30,TRBJ1-5
ASSLLGSPLH,TRBV12-3/TRBV12-4,TRBJ1-6
ATSDPSGQRVNNEQF,TRBV24-1,TRBJ2-1
ASSPRYSSHNEQF,TRBV18,TRBJ2-1